Here is one T cell receptor (beta chain) with its context. Trimming removed 4 bases from V and 0 bases from J, with 13 bases in between. There are 16 residues in the CDR3. Germline CDR1 MNHEY, CDR2 SMNVEV (reference sequence). This record comes from a study of shared clonotypes between healthy human individuals. The protocol was immunoSEQ multiplex PCR, while the TCRdb copy is restricted to in-frame clones and leaves out a portion. The table shows around 2,100,000 clones, with about 95% occurring only once. The naive CD8 population came from CD45RO-negative cells selected for CCR7, without terminally differentiated effector memory CD45RA+ cells.

This receptor was taken from a man aged 18-30 years in good health. This chain connects TRBV27 to TRBJ2-1; D assignment may be TRBD1 or TRBD2 (5 bases each). Sequencing was carried out using naive CD8+ T cells sorted from blood. The CDR3 sequence: CASSSMGVSSYNEQFF. The CDR3 bases are TGTGCCAGCAGTTCGATGGGGGTGAGCTCCTACAATGAGCAGTTCTTC.